The T cell receptor beta chain under discussion was sequenced for a study of cytomegalovirus exposure and HLA in healthy donors. Across the whole study: T cells numbering approximately 170 million yielded some 120 million unique TCR beta sequences in an earlier analysis. Study-wide results and limits: In a later analysis, at a false discovery rate of 0.05, 15,000 to 20,000 TCR beta sequences matched HLA alleles. In an earlier analysis, most TCR beta V segments were productive about 87% or about 30% of the time.

On this clone: As yet, its antigen is unknown.

The PCR employed 60 Vbeta primers together with 13 Jbeta primers. Libraries were prepared by immunoSEQ multiplex PCR; TCRdb keeps only in-frame clonotypes and omits some of them. This sample yields 130,000 or so clones, of which roughly 80% are seen a single time; about 3.1% belongs to the top ten. The J segment lost 2 bases and the V segment lost 4 bases, leaving 11 bases of the junction unmatched. The CDR3 runs to 17 residues. The specimen sequenced was PBMCs. This chain joins TRBV5-3 and TRBJ1-5, with 8 bases matching TRBD1. Being an ORF, TRBV5-3 has a function that is uncertain. The receptor comes from a man in his forties in good health and CMV-seronegative. The CDR3 is CARSRTGTEWGNQPQHF. CDR3 DNA: TGTGCCAGAAGCCGGACAGGGACCGAGTGGGGCAATCAGCCCCAGCATTTT.